This TCR beta chain was found in a study of blood T cells in healthy people across ages. Study as a whole: About one barcoded TCR beta cDNA was captured per two T cells.

Primed by a sample-barcoded 5' primer and a J-beta primer mix, a second PCR proceeded for 7 to 11 cycles. Every cDNA was tagged by a template-switch adaptor with 12 random nucleotides. TCRdb recomputed calls from the 5' RACE reads with MiXCR, one row per CDR3 protein. The sample carries 550,000 to 600,000 distinct CDR3 sequences, around 48% recorded once. Study results and caveats: Per-million-T-cell TCR beta diversity fell roughly linearly with age.

About this clonotype itself: Its cognate antigen is unknown.

In germline, CDR1 is MNHEY, CDR2 SVGAGI. CDR3 length: 16 amino acids. V lost 0 bases and J lost 2; bases outside the gene matches: 7. The J gene is TRBJ2-7, the V gene TRBV6-5, with 7 bases aligning to TRBD1. This receptor was identified in a man aged 80 or over in good health. Sequencing used blood. This chain's CDR3 is CASSYSDRVSPYEQYF. The CDR3 DNA reads TGTGCCAGCAGTTACTCCGACAGGGTTTCTCCCTACGAGCAGTACTTC.